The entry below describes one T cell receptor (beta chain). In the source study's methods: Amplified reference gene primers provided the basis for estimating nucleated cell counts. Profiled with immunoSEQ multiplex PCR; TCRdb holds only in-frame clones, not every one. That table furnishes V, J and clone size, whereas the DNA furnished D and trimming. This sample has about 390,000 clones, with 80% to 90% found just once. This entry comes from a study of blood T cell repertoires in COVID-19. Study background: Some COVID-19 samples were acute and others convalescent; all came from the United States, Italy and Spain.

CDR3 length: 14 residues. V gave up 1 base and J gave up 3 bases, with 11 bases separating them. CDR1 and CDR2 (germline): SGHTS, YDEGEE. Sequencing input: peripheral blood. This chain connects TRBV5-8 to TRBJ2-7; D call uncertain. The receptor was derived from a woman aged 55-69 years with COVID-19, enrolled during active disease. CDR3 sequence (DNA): TGTGCCAGCAGCTTGTCACGGGTGGGCTACGAGCAGTACTTC. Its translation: CASSLSRVGYEQYF.